These T cell receptor beta chains were read from a single sample in a study of beta chain features in type 1 diabetes. Only in-frame clones appear in the TCRdb table, and some are missing; sequencing was by immunoSEQ multiplex PCR. In the table there are 600,000 to 700,000 clones, roughly an eighth of which are singletons. The sample taken for sequencing was naive CD4+ T cells from blood. Receptors originate from a young man with type 1 diabetes. The CDR3 runs from the conserved cysteine through the conserved F or W. The D gene is left open where the match is weak. Rows may omit the clone size; those that give it use once, few, many or a size class.

-	TRBJ2-1	TRBV9	-	CASSSLTGYNEQFF	TGTGCCAGCAGCTCATTGACTGGTTACAATGAGCAGTTCTTC
few	TRBJ2-3	TRBV30	-	CSGGGDTQYF	TGTTCCGGAGGGGGGGATACGCAGTATTTT
-	TRBJ2-3	TRBV2	-	CASSVAVTDTQYF	TGTGCCAGCAGCGTGGCGGTCACAGATACGCAGTATTTT
few	TRBJ2-7	TRBV4-2	-	CASSSRDGYYEQYF	TGTGCCAGCAGCTCCCGGGACGGATACTACGAGCAGTACTTC
-	TRBJ1-2	TRBV6-6	-	CASVGDGYTF	TGTGCCAGCGTGGGAGACGGCTACACCTTC
few	TRBJ2-7	TRBV6-5	-	CASRSGHQGEQYF	TGTGCCAGCAGGTCGGGTCACCAGGGCGAGCAGTACTTC
-	TRBJ2-4	TRBV9	TRBD1	CASSVGDRGRIQYF	TGTGCCAGCAGCGTAGGAGACAGGGGACGAATTCAGTACTTC
-	TRBJ2-3	TRBV9	-	CASSVGGPDTQYF	TGTGCCAGCAGCGTTGGGGGTCCAGATACGCAGTATTTT
-	TRBJ2-3	TRBV5-4	TRBD2	CASSLGTSGATDTQYF	TGTGCCAGCAGCTTGGGGACTAGCGGGGCCACAGATACGCAGTATTTT
-	TRBJ2-1	TRBV7-2	-	CASSFGGAARNEQFF	TGTGCCAGCAGCTTCGGGGGAGCCGCGCGCAATGAGCAGTTCTTC
-	TRBJ2-3	TRBV7-2	TRBD2	CASDTLTSGPFTDTQYF	TGTGCCAGCGACACCTTGACTAGCGGGCCTTTCACAGATACGCAGTATTTT
-	TRBJ1-2	TRBV19	-	CASMVGDGLYGYTF	TGTGCCAGTATGGTCGGGGATGGGCTTTATGGCTACACCTTC
-	TRBJ2-5	TRBV19	TRBD2	CASSSGTSQETQYF	TGTGCCAGTAGTTCCGGGACTAGCCAAGAGACCCAGTACTTC
-	TRBJ2-1	TRBV28	TRBD2	CASSLTSGGGYNEQFF	TGTGCCAGCAGTTTGACTAGCGGGGGTGGTTACAATGAGCAGTTCTTC
-	TRBJ2-2	TRBV25-1	TRBD1	CASSAVGTGRAGELFF	TGTGCCAGCAGTGCAGTAGGGACAGGGCGTGCCGGGGAGCTGTTTTTT
few	TRBJ2-5	TRBV6-5	TRBD1	CASSYRDSQKETQYF	TGTGCCAGCAGTTACAGGGACAGCCAAAAAGAGACCCAGTACTTC
-	TRBJ2-3	TRBV5-1	TRBD1	CASRTRQGVAESYTQYF	TGCGCCAGCAGGACGCGACAGGGTGTGGCGGAGTCGTATACGCAGTATTTT
few	TRBJ1-2	TRBV29-1	-	CSVETHFDDYGYTF	TGCAGCGTTGAAACACACTTCGACGACTATGGCTACACCTTC
-	TRBJ2-3	TRBV12-5	TRBD1	CASGRGDSSSTDTQYF	TGTGCTAGTGGTAGAGGGGACAGCTCTAGCACAGATACGCAGTATTTT
few	TRBJ2-6	TRBV2	-	CASSADRSSGANVLTF	TGTGCCAGCAGTGCCGACAGGAGCTCTGGGGCCAACGTCCTGACTTTC
few	TRBJ1-5	TRBV27	TRBD1	CASRGQNSNQPQHF	TGTGCCAGCAGGGGACAGAATAGCAATCAGCCCCAGCATTTT
few	TRBJ2-1	TRBV5-1	TRBD2	CASSLDGGTTYNEQFF	TGCGCCAGCAGCTTGGACGGGGGGACGACCTACAATGAGCAGTTCTTC
few	TRBJ1-4	TRBV29-1	TRBD1	CSAGTGGGEKLFF	TGCAGCGCTGGGACAGGGGGCGGGGAAAAACTGTTTTTT
few	TRBJ2-7	TRBV29-1	-	CSVGSTAERTEQYF	TGCAGCGTTGGAAGTACGGCAGAACGTACCGAGCAGTACTTC
-	TRBJ2-3	TRBV5-1	TRBD1	CASSAGTDITDTQYF	TGCGCCAGCAGCGCCGGGACAGACATCACAGATACGCAGTATTTT
-	TRBJ2-1	TRBV14	TRBD2	CASSQLGRTSGDNEQFF	TGTGCCAGCAGCCAATTAGGGAGGACTAGCGGGGACAATGAGCAGTTCTTC
once	TRBJ2-7	TRBV11-3	-	CASSLGVVRGIYEQYF	TGTGCCAGCAGCTTAGGGGTAGTCAGAGGCATCTACGAGCAGTACTTC
-	TRBJ1-2	TRBV5-6	-	CASASGFDYTF	TGTGCCAGCGCATCCGGGTTTGACTACACCTTC
few	TRBJ1-1	TRBV6-1	-	CASSERGGATEAFF	TGTGCCAGCAGTGAACGGGGAGGGGCCACTGAAGCTTTCTTT